This T cell receptor (beta chain) was obtained from a study of cytomegalovirus exposure and HLA in healthy donors. Study summary: HLA-typed donors contributed some 85 million unique TCRs, which were held in an early data release.

Study-level points and caveats: The investigators catalogued 150 to 200 TCR beta chains as cytomegalovirus-associated. Most of the CMV-associated TCR beta chains (in a later analysis) appeared to be HLA-restricted.

V lost 4 bases and J lost 1; bases outside the gene matches: 5. Germline V gene data show CDR1 as LNHDA and CDR2 as SQIVND (reference sequence). The CDR3 sequence is 15 residues long. As for this clone: Its antigen is not identified.

60 Vbeta and 13 Jbeta primers were used in PCR. The assay was immunoSEQ multiplex PCR, and TCRdb's table has in-frame clones only and misses some. The sample contains 210,000 or so clones, 78% of which appear only once. The receptor was derived from a boy younger than 18 in good health and CMV-seronegative. Input material: PBMCs. This chain connects TRBV19 to TRBJ1-2; 8 bases agree with TRBD1. CDR3 sequence (DNA): TGTGCCAGTAGTACCCTAGGACAGGGTAACTATGGCTACACCTTC. Protein sequence: CASSTLGQGNYGYTF.